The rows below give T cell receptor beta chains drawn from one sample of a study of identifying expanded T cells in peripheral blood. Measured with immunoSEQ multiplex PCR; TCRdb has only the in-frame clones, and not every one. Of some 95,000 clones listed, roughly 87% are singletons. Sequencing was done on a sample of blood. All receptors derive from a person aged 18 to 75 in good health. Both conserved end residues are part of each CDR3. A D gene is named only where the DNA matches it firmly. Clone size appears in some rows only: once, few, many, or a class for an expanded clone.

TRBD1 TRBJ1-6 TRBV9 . TGTGCCAGCAGCGAAACAGGGGGCAATTCACCCCTCCACTTT CASSETGGNSPLHF
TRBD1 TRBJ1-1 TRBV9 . TGTGCCAGCAGCGTAGAGCCCTCCGGACAGGGTTCCGATACTTTCTTT CASSVEPSGQGSDTFF
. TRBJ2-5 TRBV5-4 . TGTGCCAGCAGCTTGAGCGCTAGCCCGCAAGAGACCCAGTACTTC CASSLSASPQETQYF
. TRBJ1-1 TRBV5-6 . TGTGCCAGCAGCTTGGAACAGGGCGGCACTGAAGCTTTCTTT CASSLEQGGTEAFF
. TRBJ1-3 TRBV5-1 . TGCGCCAGCAGCTTGGTAGCGAGCTCTGGAAACACCATATATTTT CASSLVASSGNTIYF
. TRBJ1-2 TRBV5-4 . TGTGCCAGCAGCTTCCCCCCCACCGGGGCTAACTATGGCTACACCTTC CASSFPPTGANYGYTF
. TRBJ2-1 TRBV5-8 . TGTGCCAGCACCCGCTCCTTCTCCTACAATGAGCAGTTCTTC CASTRSFSYNEQFF
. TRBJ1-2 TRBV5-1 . TGCGCCACCTTACCCGAACGACACTATGGCTACACCTTC CATLPERHYGYTF
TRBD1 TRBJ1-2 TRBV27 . TGTGCCAGCAGTTTATCGAGACAGGGGTTTTTCACCTTC CASSLSRQGFFTF
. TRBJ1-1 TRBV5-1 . TGCGCCAGCAGCTTCGGGGGGAACACTGAAGCTTTCTTT CASSFGGNTEAFF
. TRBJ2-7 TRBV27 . TGTGCCAGCAGTTCCCGCACTAGGAACCTACCTGACGAGCAGTACTTC CASSSRTRNLPDEQYF
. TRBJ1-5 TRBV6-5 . TGTGCCAGCAGTCCGGGGATCAATCAGCCCCAGCATTTT CASSPGINQPQHF
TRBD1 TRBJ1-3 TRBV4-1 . TGCGCCAGCAGCACCACAGGGGATTCCTTGGGAAACACCATATATTTT CASSTTGDSLGNTIYF
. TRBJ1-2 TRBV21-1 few TGTGCCAGCAGCAAAGCTCGGAGGGCTGCCTTC CASSKARRAAF
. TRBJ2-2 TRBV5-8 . TGTGCCAGGGGCGGGCTTAACACCGGGGAGCTGTTTTTT CARGGLNTGELFF
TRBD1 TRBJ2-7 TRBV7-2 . TGTGCCAGCAGCCGAGGACAGGGCTACGAGCAGTACTTC CASSRGQGYEQYF
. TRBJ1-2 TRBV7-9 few TGTGCCAGCGGATTGGGGGGTCTCGGCTACACCTTC CASGLGGLGYTF
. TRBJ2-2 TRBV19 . TGTGCCAGTATCCAGGGTGGGGGTTCCACCGGGGAGCTGTTTTTT CASIQGGGSTGELFF
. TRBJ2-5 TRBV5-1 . TGCGCCAGCAGCTTGGACCCCGGGAATCCGGAGACCCAGTACTTC CASSLDPGNPETQYF
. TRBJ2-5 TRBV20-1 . TGCAGTGCTAAGGTGAAGGAGACCCAGTACTTC CSAKVKETQYF
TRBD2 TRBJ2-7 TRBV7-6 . TGTGCCAGCAGCCAAACTGATAGCGGGGGAAACGAGCAGTACTTC CASSQTDSGGNEQYF
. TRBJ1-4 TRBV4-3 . TGCGCCAGCAGCCAAGACCCAGGGGCGGGTGAAAAACTGTTTTTT CASSQDPGAGEKLFF
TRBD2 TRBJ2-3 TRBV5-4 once TGTGCCAGCAGCCGGAAAGCGGGAGGGGGGACAGATACGCAGTATTTT CASSRKAGGGTDTQYF
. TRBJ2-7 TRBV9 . TGTGCCAGCAGCGTAGACGCACGACTCAACGAGCAGTACTTC CASSVDARLNEQYF
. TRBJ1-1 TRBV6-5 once TGTGCCAGCAGCTACCGGGCAGGACTTAACACTGAAGCTTTCTTT CASSYRAGLNTEAFF
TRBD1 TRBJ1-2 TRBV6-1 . TGTGCCAGCAGGAGGACAGGGGGGCTTGCTGGCTACACCTTC CASRRTGGLAGYTF
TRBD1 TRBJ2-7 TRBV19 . TGTGCCAGTAGTTCCCCTCCGGGACAGGGGGCTGACGAGCAGTACTTC CASSSPPGQGADEQYF
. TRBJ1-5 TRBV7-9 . TGTGCCAGCAGCTTAGGGGGTGGCAATCAGCCCCAGCATTTT CASSLGGGNQPQHF
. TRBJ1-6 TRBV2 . TGTGCCAGCAGTGAAGGAGGAAGGGACGGCCCCAATTCACCCCTCCACTTT CASSEGGRDGPNSPLHF
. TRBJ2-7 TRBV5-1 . TGCGCCAGCAGCTTGGATAGAGCTTCCTACGAGCAGTACTTC CASSLDRASYEQYF
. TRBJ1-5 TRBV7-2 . TGTGCCAGCAGCCCAGGCAGTGGGCGTCAGCCCCAGCATTTT CASSPGSGRQPQHF
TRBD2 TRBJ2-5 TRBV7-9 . TGTGCCAGCAGCCCCTCGGGGGGAGAGACCCAGTACTTC CASSPSGGETQYF
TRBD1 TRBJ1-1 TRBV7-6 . TGTGCCAGCAGGACAGGGCAAGACACTGAAGCTTTCTTT CASRTGQDTEAFF
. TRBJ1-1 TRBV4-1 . TGCGCCAGCAGCCAAGGGGTGGCAGTAGAAGCTTTCTTT CASSQGVAVEAFF
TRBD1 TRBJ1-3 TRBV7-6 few TGTGCCAGCAGCCCGTGGACAGGTTACGGAAACACCATATATTTT CASSPWTGYGNTIYF
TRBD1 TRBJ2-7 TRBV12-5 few TGTGCTAGTGGTTCACCGACCGGGACAGGGGACTACGAGCAGTACTTC CASGSPTGTGDYEQYF
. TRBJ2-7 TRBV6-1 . TGTGCCAGCAGTAGGGACCGCTACGAGCAGTACTTC CASSRDRYEQYF
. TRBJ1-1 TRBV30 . TGTGCCTGGACCCCCGGCAGGGGAAGAACTGAAGCTTTCTTT CAWTPGRGRTEAFF
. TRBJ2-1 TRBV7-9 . TGTGCCAGCAGCTTGAGACCGGGGGCAGTGATGAATGAGCAGTTCTTC CASSLRPGAVMNEQFF
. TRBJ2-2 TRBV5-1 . TGCGCCAGCAGCCCTACCCAGGGGAACACCGGGGAGCTGTTTTTT CASSPTQGNTGELFF
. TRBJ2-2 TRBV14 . TGTGCCAGCAGCCGTGAATATCAAACGAACACCGGGGAGCTGTTTTTT CASSREYQTNTGELFF
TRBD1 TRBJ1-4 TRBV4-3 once TGCGCCAGCAGCCAAGACGGGACAGTAACTAATGAAAAACTGTTTTTT CASSQDGTVTNEKLFF
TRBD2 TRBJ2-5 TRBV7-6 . TGTGCCAGCAGTCCCGACGCAGCGGGGGGGCAAGAGACCCAGTACTTC CASSPDAAGGQETQYF
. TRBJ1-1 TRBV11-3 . TGTGCCAGCACCCCTCGGGCGGTGAACACTGAAGCTTTCTTT CASTPRAVNTEAFF
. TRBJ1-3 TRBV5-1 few TGCGCCAGCAGCCTCGTAACAGGGAACGGAAACACCATATATTTT CASSLVTGNGNTIYF
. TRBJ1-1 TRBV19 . TGTGCCAGTAGTTCGCCGGCCCACACTGAAGCTTTCTTT CASSSPAHTEAFF
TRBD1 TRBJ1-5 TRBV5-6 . TGTGCCAGCAGCCGAACTGGGACAGGGGGACCATATAGCAATCAGCCCCAGCATTTT CASSRTGTGGPYSNQPQHF
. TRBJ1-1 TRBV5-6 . TGTGCCAGCAGCTCCTACACTGAAGCTTTCTTT CASSSYTEAFF
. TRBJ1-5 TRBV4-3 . TGCGCCAGCAGCCTCGCCAGGGGTCGCAATCAGCCCCAGCATTTT CASSLARGRNQPQHF
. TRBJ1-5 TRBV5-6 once TGTGCCAGCAGCCGAGGGTCGGGGATGAGTCAGCCCCAGCATTTT CASSRGSGMSQPQHF
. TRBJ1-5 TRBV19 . TGTGCCAGTAGGGAGGAATATCAGCCCCAGCATTTT CASREEYQPQHF
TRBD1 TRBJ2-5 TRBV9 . TGTGCCAGCAGCGTAGTGGGGACAGAGCAAGAGACCCAGTACTTC CASSVVGTEQETQYF
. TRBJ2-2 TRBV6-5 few TGTGCCAGCAGTGCCGGGACCCTGAACACCGGGGAGCTGTTTTTT CASSAGTLNTGELFF
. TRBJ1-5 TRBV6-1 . TGTGCCAGCAGGTTGACAGGACAAAATCAGCCCCAGCATTTT CASRLTGQNQPQHF
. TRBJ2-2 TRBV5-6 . TGTGCCAGCAGCTCTGGCACCGGGGAGCTGTTTTTT CASSSGTGELFF
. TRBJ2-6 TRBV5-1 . TGCGCCAGCAGCTTGGGTGGCATCAACTCTGGGGCCAACGTCCTGACTTTC CASSLGGINSGANVLTF
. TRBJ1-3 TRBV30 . TGTGCCTGGAGCGCGGGACAAAGCACCTCTCGCTCTGGAAACACCATATATTTT CAWSAGQSTSRSGNTIYF